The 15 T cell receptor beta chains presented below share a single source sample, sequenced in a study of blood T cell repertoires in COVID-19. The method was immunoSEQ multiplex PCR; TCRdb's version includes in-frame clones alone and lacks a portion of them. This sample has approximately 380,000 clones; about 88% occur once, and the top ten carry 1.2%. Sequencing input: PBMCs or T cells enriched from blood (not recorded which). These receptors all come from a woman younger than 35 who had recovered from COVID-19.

This CDR3 is CASSQDWKGGETEAFF. For the CDR3, the DNA is TGTGCCAGCAGCCAAGATTGGAAGGGCGGGGAGACTGAAGCTTTCTTT. The chain couples TRBV4-2 to TRBJ1-1; D ambiguous. Germline V gene lookup returns CDR1 LGHNA and CDR2 YNFKEQ. The CDR3 is 16 amino acids. The V end lost 0 bases, the J end lost 5 bases, and 16 bases lay between the germline ends.

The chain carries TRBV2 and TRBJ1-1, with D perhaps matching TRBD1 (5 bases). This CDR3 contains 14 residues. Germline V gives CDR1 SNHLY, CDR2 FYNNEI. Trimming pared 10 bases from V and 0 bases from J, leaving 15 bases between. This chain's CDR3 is CANRRTIMNTEAFF. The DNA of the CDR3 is TGTGCCAATCGCCGGACAATCATGAACACTGAAGCTTTCTTT.

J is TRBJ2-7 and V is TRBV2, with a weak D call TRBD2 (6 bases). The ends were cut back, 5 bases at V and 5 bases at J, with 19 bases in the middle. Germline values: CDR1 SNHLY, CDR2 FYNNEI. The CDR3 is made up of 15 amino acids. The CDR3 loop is CASSLRGTRPHEQYF. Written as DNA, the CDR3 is TGTGCCAGCAGTCTTCGCGGGACTCGCCCCCACGAGCAGTACTTC.

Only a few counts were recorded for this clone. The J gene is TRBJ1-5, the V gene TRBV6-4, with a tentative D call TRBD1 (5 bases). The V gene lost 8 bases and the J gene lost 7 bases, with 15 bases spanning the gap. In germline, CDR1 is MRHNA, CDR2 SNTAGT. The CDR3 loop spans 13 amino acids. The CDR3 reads CASGTEEGQPQHF. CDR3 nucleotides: TGTGCCAGCGGAACAGAGGAGGGGCAGCCCCAGCATTTT.

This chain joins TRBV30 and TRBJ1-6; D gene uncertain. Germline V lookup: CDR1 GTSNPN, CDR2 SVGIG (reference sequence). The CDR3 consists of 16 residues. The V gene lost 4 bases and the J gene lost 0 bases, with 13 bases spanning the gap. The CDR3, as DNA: TGTGCCTGGAATGCGGGGAGAGGCTCCTATAATTCACCCCTCCACTTT. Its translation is CAWNAGRGSYNSPLHF.

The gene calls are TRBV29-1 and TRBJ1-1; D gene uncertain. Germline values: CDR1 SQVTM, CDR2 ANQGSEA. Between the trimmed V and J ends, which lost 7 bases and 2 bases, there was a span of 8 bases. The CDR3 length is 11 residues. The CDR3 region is CSAHSNTEAFF. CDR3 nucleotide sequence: TGCAGCGCCCACAGCAACACTGAAGCTTTCTTT.

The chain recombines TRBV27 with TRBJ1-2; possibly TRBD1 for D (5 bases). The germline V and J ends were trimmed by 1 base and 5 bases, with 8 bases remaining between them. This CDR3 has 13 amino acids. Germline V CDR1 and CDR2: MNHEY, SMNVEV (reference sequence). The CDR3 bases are TGTGCCAGCAGTTTATTCGGGGGATATGGCTACACCTTC. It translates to CASSLFGGYGYTF.

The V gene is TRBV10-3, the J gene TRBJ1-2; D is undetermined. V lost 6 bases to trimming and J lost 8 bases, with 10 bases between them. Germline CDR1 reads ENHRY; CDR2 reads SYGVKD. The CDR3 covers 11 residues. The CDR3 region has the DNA TGTGCCATCAGCCAGGTGAGCGGCTACACCTTC. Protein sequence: CAISQVSGYTF.

The CDR3 loop reads CASSVGERSSYEQYF. The CDR3 DNA reads TGTGCCAGCAGCGTAGGTGAAAGGAGCTCCTACGAGCAGTACTTC. The V gene is TRBV9, the J gene TRBJ2-7; D unclear. This CDR3 is 15 amino acids long. Trimming took 0 bases from V and 0 from J, leaving 10 bases between them. The V gene's germline CDR1 is SGDLS and CDR2 YYNGEE.

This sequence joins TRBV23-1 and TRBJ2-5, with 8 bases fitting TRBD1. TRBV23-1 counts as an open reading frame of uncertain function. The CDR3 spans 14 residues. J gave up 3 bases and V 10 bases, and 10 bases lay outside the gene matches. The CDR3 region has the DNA TGCGCCAACGTCGGACAGGGACAAGAAGAGACCCAGTACTTC. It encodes CANVGQGQEETQYF.

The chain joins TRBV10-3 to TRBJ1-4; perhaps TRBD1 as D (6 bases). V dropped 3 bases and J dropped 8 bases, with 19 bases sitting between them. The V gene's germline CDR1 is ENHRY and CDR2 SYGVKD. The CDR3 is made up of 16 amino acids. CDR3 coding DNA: TGTGCCATCAGTGATCCTGGAGGGGGGGCCGGCGAAAAACTGTTTTTT. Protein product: CAISDPGGGAGEKLFF.

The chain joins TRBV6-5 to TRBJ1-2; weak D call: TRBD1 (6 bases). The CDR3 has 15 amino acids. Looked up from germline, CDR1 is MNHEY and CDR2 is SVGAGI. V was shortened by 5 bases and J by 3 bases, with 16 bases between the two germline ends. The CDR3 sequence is CASSPRTVKYYGYTF. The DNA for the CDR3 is TGTGCCAGCAGTCCCAGGACAGTTAAATACTATGGCTACACCTTC.

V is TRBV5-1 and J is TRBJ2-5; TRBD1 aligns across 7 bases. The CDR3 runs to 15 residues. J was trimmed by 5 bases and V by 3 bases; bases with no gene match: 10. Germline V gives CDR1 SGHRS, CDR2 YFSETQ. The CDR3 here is CASSSSTGPGETQYF. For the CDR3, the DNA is TGCGCCAGCAGCTCGTCGACAGGGCCAGGGGAGACCCAGTACTTC.

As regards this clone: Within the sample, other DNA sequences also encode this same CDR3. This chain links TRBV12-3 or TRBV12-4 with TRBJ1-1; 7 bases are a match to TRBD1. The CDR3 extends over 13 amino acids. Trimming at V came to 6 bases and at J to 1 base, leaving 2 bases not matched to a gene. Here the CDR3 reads CASSRQGNTEAFF. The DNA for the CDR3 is TGTGCCAGCAGCAGACAGGGGAACACTGAAGCTTTCTTT.

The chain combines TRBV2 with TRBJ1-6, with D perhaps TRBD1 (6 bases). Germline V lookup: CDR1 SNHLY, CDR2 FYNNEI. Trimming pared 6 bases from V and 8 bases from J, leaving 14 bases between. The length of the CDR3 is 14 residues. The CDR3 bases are TGTGCCAGCAGCCGCACAGGGATGGATTCACCCCTCCACTTT. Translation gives CASSRTGMDSPLHF. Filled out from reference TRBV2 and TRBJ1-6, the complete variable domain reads EPEVTQTPSHQVTQMGQEVILRCVPISNHLYFYWYRQILGQKVEFLVSFYNNEISEKSEIFDDQFSVERPDGSNFTLKIRSTKLEDSAMYFCASSRTGMDSPLHFGNGTRLTVT.